This T cell receptor (beta chain) stems from a study of T and B cells in COVID-19 patients. Study as a whole: Recovered patients mostly had mild to moderate COVID-19 managed as outpatients. Critical illness requiring mechanical ventilation or extracorporeal membrane oxygenation affected 12 of 20 active-infection patients.

V shed 6 bases and J shed 1 base, with 9 bases lying between them. The CDR3 runs 13 residues. From germline, CDR1 is MNHEY and CDR2 SVGAGI. This clonotype has just a few counts. From blood, roughly 250-500 ng of genomic DNA served as TRB template. BIOMED2 TRB-A/B primer pools were used in multiplex TRB PCR. In TCRdb, the multiplex PCR reads were re-called with MiXCR into one record per CDR3 protein. The profile shows some 16,000 distinct CDR3 sequences, over 25% of them singletons. Sequenced: blood. The TCR sequence derives from a human donor who had recovered from COVID-19. The V and J genes are TRBV6-5 and TRBJ1-2, with a possible D match to TRBD1 (5 bases). The CDR3 spells CASSRQINYGYTF. Written as DNA, the CDR3 is TGTGCCAGCAGCCGACAGATTAACTATGGCTACACCTTC.